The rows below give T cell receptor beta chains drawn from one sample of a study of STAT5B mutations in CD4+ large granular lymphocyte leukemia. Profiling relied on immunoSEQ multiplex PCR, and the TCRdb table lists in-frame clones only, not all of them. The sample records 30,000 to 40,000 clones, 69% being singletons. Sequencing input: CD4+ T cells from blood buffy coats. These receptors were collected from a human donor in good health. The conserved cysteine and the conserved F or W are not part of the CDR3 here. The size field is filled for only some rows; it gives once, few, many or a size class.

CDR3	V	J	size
ASSRQTSSSGNTIY	TRBV5-5	TRBJ1-3	-
AWSSGNYGYT	TRBV30	TRBJ1-2	few
ASSTGTGADTEAF	TRBV9	TRBJ1-1	-
AISEKRQPQETQY	TRBV10-3	TRBJ2-5	-
ASNRSNYGYT	TRBV28	TRBJ1-2	-
ASSVEGAFSGNTIY	TRBV9	TRBJ1-3	-
ASRPGTGASPLH	TRBV4-2	TRBJ1-6	-
ASSYVGAITGELF	TRBV6-5	TRBJ2-2	-
ASSFMGTGGSF	TRBV5-1	TRBJ1-1	-
ASSSETSNSYNEQF	TRBV7-9	TRBJ2-1	-
ASSLRLAGTREELF	TRBV5-6	TRBJ2-2	-
ASSRGSGFGYT	TRBV5-1	TRBJ1-2	-
ASTFPGFGTDTQY	TRBV7-8	TRBJ2-3	-
ASSLVLGTGGNNEQF	TRBV5-6	TRBJ2-1	-
ALRDRGARGAKNIQY	TRBV30	TRBJ2-4	-
ASSPGRTQY	TRBV7-2	TRBJ2-5	-
SASRGAEQF	TRBV20-1	TRBJ2-1	-
ASRQGSTNEKLF	TRBV6-5	TRBJ1-4	-
SVEGATGGLPGANVLT	TRBV29-1	TRBJ2-6	-
ASSGTYRVEAF	TRBV2	TRBJ1-1	-
ASSLFAEETQY	TRBV7-9	TRBJ2-5	-
AWSVGTGRREQY	TRBV30	TRBJ2-7	once
ASSLSGGNNEQF	TRBV7-9	TRBJ2-1	-